This T cell receptor beta chain is drawn from a study of control samples from healthy donors and cancer patients. The CDR3 has 15 residues. J gave up 1 base and V 4 bases, and 6 bases lay outside the gene matches. In germline, CDR1 is SGDLS, CDR2 YYNGEE. TCRdb's copy holds only in-frame clones and misses some; the assay was immunoSEQ multiplex PCR. The sample has 250,000 to 300,000 clones; roughly 82% are singletons. This clonotype was sampled from a woman in her sixties or seventies with lung cancer. The sequenced sample consisted of PBMCs. The chain employs TRBV9 and TRBJ2-3; TRBD1 matches at 7 bases. This CDR3 reads CASSPGGFGTDTQYF. The CDR3 coding sequence is TGTGCCAGCAGCCCAGGGGGATTCGGCACAGATACGCAGTATTTT.